The clone carrying this T cell receptor beta chain occurred a few times. Germline and junction disagree at one end, which may indicate a read error. The CDR3 length is 15 residues. Germline loops: CDR1 MDHEN, CDR2 SYDVKM. This record belongs to a study of metastatic and nonmetastatic thyroid tumors. No patient had received any treatment before thyroid surgery. TCRdb used MiXCR to call clones anew from the PCR reads. The sample lists about 27,000 clones, 15% to 20% occurring once. The specimen sequenced was blood. The genes are TRBV28 and TRBJ1-5; D possibly corresponds to TRBD1 (5 bases). The TCR sequence derives from a male donor with papillary thyroid cancer or a benign thyroid nodule (not recorded which). Some clones in this sample may be carry-over from other donors' samples. CDR3 protein: CASSSRRAVRQPQNF. The DNA for the CDR3 is TGTGCCAGCAGTTCGCGGCGCGCCGTGAGACAGCCGCAGAATTTT.